This TCR beta chain stems from a study of monozygotic twins with inflammatory bowel disease. Notes on the study in general: Relative to healthy twins, IBD patients had fewer clonotypes in common with others, a gap that was especially apparent with disease activity. Using the inverse Simpson index, IBD patients had lower TCRbeta diversity than healthy co-twins. Discordant twins had repertoire similarity that did not differ from that of concordant twins, possibly from limited power.

This CDR3 has 14 residues. Germline-derived CDR1 and CDR2 are MDHEN and SYDVKM. TCRdb reprocessed the 5' RACE reads; each CDR3 protein has one entry and no DNA is given. The sample data list around 410,000 distinct CDR3 sequences. Turning to this clonotype: What it recognizes is unknown.

The sample was blood. The clonotype comes from a human donor with ulcerative colitis or Crohn's disease, or a healthy co-twin of an affected twin (not recorded which). The V call is TRBV28, the J call TRBJ2-7; lacking DNA, the TRBD1 call made by TCRdb goes unchecked. The CDR3 region is CASSNRGPTYEQYF.